This entry lists 22 T cell receptor beta chains sequenced from one sample in a study of OX40 agonist ivuxolimab in advanced cancers. TCRdb's copy holds only in-frame clones and misses some; the assay was immunoSEQ multiplex PCR. The table shows roughly 80,000 clones, with roughly 85% occurring only once. Source: CD4+ or CD8+ T cells sorted from blood, taken in a trial of the OX40 agonist ivuxolimab. The source is an adult with an advanced solid tumor such as melanoma, head and neck, liver or kidney cancer.

This clone was counted a single time. The J gene is TRBJ1-6, the V gene TRBV6-5, with D maybe TRBD1 (5 bases). With 1 base removed from V and 7 bases from J, the gap between germline ends came to 11 bases. From germline, CDR1 is MNHEY and CDR2 SVGAGI. This CDR3 region has 15 residues. The CDR3 loop is CASSYLGTVNSPLHF. The DNA for the CDR3 is TGTGCCAGCAGTTACTTGGGGACGGTAAATTCACCCCTCCACTTT.

The CDR3 DNA reads as TGTGCCAGCAGCTTAGCGTCGGACACCGGGGAGCTGTTTTTT. This gives the protein CASSLASDTGELFF. This chain connects TRBV7-9 to TRBJ2-2; the D is unclear. This CDR3 is built from 14 residues. V was cut by 0 bases and J by 3 bases, with 5 bases left in between. In germline, CDR1 is SEHNR, CDR2 FQNEAQ (reference sequence).

DNA of the CDR3: TGTGCCAGCAGTCGACAGGGGGGATTCTACGAGCAGTACTTC. This sequence encodes CASSRQGGFYEQYF. This rearrangement joins TRBV7-2 to TRBJ2-7, with TRBD1 matching 9 bases. Germline V CDR1 and CDR2: SGHTA, FQGNSA. The CDR3 extends over 14 amino acids. V lost 6 bases, J lost 3 bases, and 6 bases stayed unmatched.

This chain connects TRBV29-1 to TRBJ1-2; the match to TRBD1 covers 9 bases. CDR1 is SQVTM and CDR2 is ANQGSEA in the germline V gene. J lost 7 bases, V lost 5 bases, and 14 bases had no gene match. The CDR3 is 15 residues long. The CDR3 region has the DNA TGCAGCGTTCGGGGAAGCGGGACAGGGATCGTTGGCTACACCTTC. This encodes CSVRGSGTGIVGYTF. The full variable domain, in which reference TRBV29-1 and TRBJ1-2 provide the parts outside the CDR3, is SAVISQKPSRDICQRGTSLTIQCQVDSQVTMMFWYRQQPGQSLTLIATANQGSEATYESGFVIDKFPISRPNLTFSTLTVSNMSPEDSSIYLCSVRGSGTGIVGYTFGSGTRLTVV.

This chain joins TRBV5-6 and TRBJ2-3; maybe TRBD2 (6 bases). Germline V CDR1 and CDR2: SGHDT, YYEEEE. The CDR3 loop spans 15 amino acids. V lost 0 bases, J lost 3 bases, and 11 bases lay in between. The CDR3 reads CASSLVVGGTDTQYF. CDR3 in DNA: TGTGCCAGCAGCTTGGTGGTTGGGGGGACAGATACGCAGTATTTT. Complete variable domain (other parts from reference TRBV5-6 and TRBJ2-3): DAGVTQSPTHLIKTRGQQVTLRCSPKSGHDTVSWYQQALGQGPQFIFQYYEEEERQRGNFPDRFSGHQFPNYSSELNVNALLLGDSALYLCASSLVVGGTDTQYFGPGTRLTVL.

The chain carries TRBV6-5 and TRBJ2-4; the D call may be TRBD1 or TRBD2 (5 bases each). V was pared by 7 bases and J by 5 bases, with 9 bases between. Per germline, CDR1 MNHEY and CDR2 SVGAGI. The CDR3 length is 12 residues. The CDR3 sequence is CASTGSENIQYF. Written as DNA, the CDR3 is TGTGCCAGCACAGGGAGTGAAAACATTCAGTACTTC.

The V gene is TRBV9, the J gene TRBJ2-1, with 15 bases lining up with TRBD2. The CDR3 extends over 18 amino acids. J lost 0 bases, V lost 3 bases, and 4 bases had no gene match. Per the germline V gene, CDR1 is SGDLS and CDR2 is YYNGEE. The CDR3 nucleotides read TGTGCCAGCAGCGCCCCGGGACTAGCGGGGGGCTCCTACAATGAGCAGTTCTTC. Encoded protein: CASSAPGLAGGSYNEQFF.

The CDR3 loop reads CASSLTRTGMNEQFF. CDR3 in DNA: TGTGCCAGCAGCTTAACTCGCACAGGAATGAATGAGCAGTTCTTC. The chain has TRBV7-3 and TRBJ2-1; tentative D call: TRBD1 (5 bases). This CDR3 has 15 amino acids. Trimming stripped 0 bases from V and 7 bases from J, with 13 bases between. Germline assignment: CDR1 SGHTA and CDR2 FQGTGA.

The chain employs TRBV6-5 and TRBJ2-7, with TRBD1 as a possible D gene (5 bases). This CDR3 contains 13 residues. The V gene's germline CDR1 is MNHEY and CDR2 SVGAGI. Deletions cut 6 bases from V and 2 bases from J, with 11 bases between. The CDR3 bases are TGTGCCAGCAGGTACACAGGTACCTACGAGCAGTACTTC. This gives the protein CASRYTGTYEQYF.

The chain carries TRBV7-8 and TRBJ2-1, with D perhaps TRBD2 (5 bases). The CDR3 sequence is 15 residues long. In germline, CDR1 is SGHVS, CDR2 FQNEAQ. Trimming left V 1 base short and J 3 bases short, with 10 bases between. As DNA, the CDR3 is TGTGCCAGCAGCTTAGGTGGGAGTTTCTACAATGAGCAGTTCTTC. Translated, it gives CASSLGGSFYNEQFF.

The V gene is TRBV11-2, the J gene TRBJ2-2; unclear D gene. CDR1 and CDR2 from the germline V gene are SGHAT and FQNNGV. The CDR3 has 13 residues. The V and J ends lost 2 bases and 6 bases respectively, with 7 bases between them. CDR3 DNA: TGTGCCAGCAGCTTAACCCGGGCCGGGGAGCTGTTTTTT. It codes for CASSLTRAGELFF.

The chain uses TRBV30 and TRBJ2-1; 10 nucleotides agree with TRBD1. The J segment lost 3 bases and the V segment lost 5 bases, leaving 1 base of the junction unmatched. Germline CDR1 GTSNPN, CDR2 SVGIG (reference sequence). The length of the CDR3 is 13 residues. CDR3: CAWDRGHYNEQFF. CDR3 nucleotide sequence: TGTGCCTGGGACAGGGGGCACTACAATGAGCAGTTCTTC.

This clone was seen more than once but under ten times. The V and J genes are TRBV7-3 and TRBJ1-6, with D perhaps TRBD1 (5 bases). The CDR3 is 13 residues long. Germline V lookup: CDR1 SGHTA, CDR2 FQGTGA. Deletions cut 5 bases from V and 7 bases from J, with 9 bases between. CDR3 region: CASSPGSNSPLHF. In DNA, the CDR3 is TGTGCCAGCAGCCCAGGGTCGAATTCACCCCTCCACTTT.

This clone was seen a handful of times. The gene calls are TRBV30 and TRBJ1-6; the match to TRBD1 covers 8 bases. This CDR3 is 15 amino acids long. Germline CDR1 and CDR2: GTSNPN and SVGIG (reference sequence). J lost 13 bases, V lost 2 bases, and 13 bases had no gene match. CDR3 protein: CAWSITGTGTFPLHF. The CDR3 DNA reads as TGTGCCTGGAGTATTACCGGGACAGGAACTTTCCCCCTCCACTTT.

V gene TRBV5-4 combines with J gene TRBJ2-7; D unresolved. The CDR3 length is 13 residues. Per germline, CDR1 SGHNT and CDR2 YYREEE (reference sequence). Trimming left V 2 bases short and J 1 base short, with 7 bases between. The CDR3 bases are TGTGCCAGCAGCTTCCCAGAGTCCTACGAGCAGTACTTC. Translated, it gives CASSFPESYEQYF.

The J gene is TRBJ1-5, the V gene TRBV29-1, with D possibly TRBD1 on 6 matching bases. The CDR3 has 14 residues. Trimming took off 4 bases at V and 4 bases at J, with 14 bases between the two ends. Germline-derived CDR1 and CDR2 are SQVTM and ANQGSEA. CDR3 in DNA: TGCAGCGTTGGGGAACAGGGTCCAAATCAGCCCCAGCATTTT. Translated: CSVGEQGPNQPQHF.

The chain links TRBV7-9 to TRBJ2-3; 9 positions agree with TRBD2. The CDR3 is 16 residues long. CDR1 and CDR2 (germline): SEHNR, FQNEAQ (reference sequence). The V and J ends lost 1 base and 4 bases, in that order; junction bases with no gene match: 6. The CDR3 DNA sequence: TGTGCCAGCAGCTTAGGGCGGGGGGGAATGTCAGATACGCAGTATTTT. Translated, it gives CASSLGRGGMSDTQYF.

This sequence joins TRBV18 and TRBJ2-6; D uncertain. CDR1 and CDR2 from the germline V gene are KGHSH and LQKENI. The germline V and J ends were trimmed by 6 bases and 0 bases, with 18 bases remaining between them. CDR3 size: 18 residues. CDR3 region: CASSEDAPALSGANVLTF. The CDR3 DNA sequence: TGTGCCAGCTCTGAAGACGCGCCCGCACTCTCTGGGGCCAACGTCCTGACTTTC.

Concerning this clone: The sample has other DNA sequences that encode this CDR3 too. This sequence joins TRBV6-1 and TRBJ1-5; 7 bases are shared with TRBD1. The junction had 10 bases not matched to a gene; V was cut back by 11 bases and J by 0 bases. The CDR3 length is 15 residues. The germline V gene encodes CDR1 MNHNS and CDR2 SASEGT. The CDR3 region has the DNA TGTGCCGCCGGAGGCCGGGACAGTAGCAATCAGCCCCAGCATTTT. Residues: CAAGGRDSSNQPQHF.

This sequence joins TRBV5-4 and TRBJ1-4, with 9 bases lining up with TRBD1. This CDR3 has 16 residues. Trimming cost V 4 bases and J 5 bases; bases outside gene matches: 9. The germline CDR1 and CDR2 sequences are SGHNT and YYREEE (reference sequence). CDR3 residues: CASSTGQGGGNEKLFF. CDR3 bases: TGTGCCAGCAGCACGGGACAGGGTGGTGGCAATGAAAAACTGTTTTTT.

The sample holds a few counts of this clone. The CDR3 region has the DNA TGTGCCAGCAGCGCACGCTCCGGGACAGGGGTCCTCTCTGGAAACACCATATATTTT. The encoded protein is CASSARSGTGVLSGNTIYF. The chain is built from TRBV7-2 and TRBJ1-3, with TRBD1 identical over 10 bases. The V and J ends lost 5 bases and 0 bases, in that order; junction bases with no gene match: 13. Germline loops: CDR1 SGHTA, CDR2 FQGNSA. The CDR3 is made up of 19 amino acids.

This chain joins TRBV11-2 and TRBJ1-4, with TRBD1 matching 8 bases. The CDR3 sequence is 15 residues long. Germline values: CDR1 SGHAT, CDR2 FQNNGV. J was trimmed by 8 bases and V by 3 bases; bases with no gene match: 8. In DNA form, the CDR3 reads TGTGCCAGCAGCTTCGGACAGGGTAGGCAGGAAAAACTGTTTTTT. Translated, it gives CASSFGQGRQEKLFF.